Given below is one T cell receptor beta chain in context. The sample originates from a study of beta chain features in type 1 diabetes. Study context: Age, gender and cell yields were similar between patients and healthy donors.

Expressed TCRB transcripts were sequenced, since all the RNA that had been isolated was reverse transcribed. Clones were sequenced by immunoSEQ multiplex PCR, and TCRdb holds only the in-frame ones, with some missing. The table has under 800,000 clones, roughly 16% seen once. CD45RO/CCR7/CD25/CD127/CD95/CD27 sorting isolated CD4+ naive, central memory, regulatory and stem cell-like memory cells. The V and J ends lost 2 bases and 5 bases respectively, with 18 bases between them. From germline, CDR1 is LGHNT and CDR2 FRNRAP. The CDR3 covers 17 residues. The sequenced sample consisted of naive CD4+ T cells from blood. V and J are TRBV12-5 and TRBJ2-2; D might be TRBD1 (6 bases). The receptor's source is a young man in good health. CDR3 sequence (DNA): TGTGCTAGTGGTTTGCCCCCTGGGGCAGGGGTTACCGGGGAGCTGTTTTTT. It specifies CASGLPPGAGVTGELFF.